One and the same sample provided the 25 T cell receptor beta chains below, sequenced in a study of post-analysis software for immune sequencing data. Study-wide results and limits: There were five or six TRBV segments more frequent in patients than controls, and TRBV5-6, TRBV5-1 and TRBV20-1 were among them.

Antigen specificity for these receptors is unknown. Unique molecular identifiers featured in each of the TCR beta cDNA libraries. A single record per CDR3 protein comes from TCRdb applying MiXCR to the PCR reads. The sample lists approximately 730,000 distinct CDR3 sequences; 46% were seen once. Sample: blood. The receptors originated from a girl aged 10-17 years with multiple sclerosis.

The gene calls are TRBV28 and TRBJ1-6; D is unclear. This CDR3 has 13 amino acids. Germline V gene lookup returns CDR1 MDHEN and CDR2 SYDVKM. Trimming shortened V by 11 bases and J by 8 bases, and 16 bases separated the two germline ends. The CDR3 nucleotides are TGTGCCGTCCGAAGAGAAAGGGATTCACCCCTCCACTTT. Translating gives CAVRRERDSPLHF.

The chain joins TRBV5-1 to TRBJ2-5, with TRBD2 matching 13 bases. Trimming cost V 4 bases and J 4 bases; bases outside gene matches: 7. CDR1 is SGHRS, CDR2 YFSETQ, per germline. CDR3 length: 16 amino acids. In nucleotides, the CDR3 is TGCGCCAGCAGCGTGGGACTAGCGGGAATCGTAGAGACCCAGTACTTC. Its translation is CASSVGLAGIVETQYF.

V usage is TRBV15 and J usage is TRBJ2-3; D is unclear. The CDR3 runs 14 residues. CDR1 LNHNV and CDR2 YYDKDF come from the germline V gene (reference sequence). Trimming left V 0 bases short and J 4 bases short, with 8 bases between. In DNA form, the CDR3 reads TGTGCCACCAGCAGAGACCCTCAGGCAGATACGCAGTATTTT. Translating it yields CATSRDPQADTQYF.

The rearrangement links TRBV20-1 to TRBJ2-3; 14 bases fit TRBD2. The V gene's germline CDR1 is DFQATT and CDR2 SNEGSKA (reference sequence). The J segment lost 9 bases and the V segment lost 4 bases, leaving 24 bases of the junction unmatched. The CDR3 runs 20 residues. The CDR3 DNA reads as TGCAGTGCTAAAAACTCCCTGGGGACTAGCGGGAGCGGTAGATTTAACACGCAGTATTTT. This sequence encodes CSAKNSLGTSGSGRFNTQYF.

In this sample, this clonotype turned up a few times. V and J are TRBV20-1 and TRBJ2-7, with TRBD2 as a possible D gene (6 bases). V lost 1 base and J lost 7, with 17 bases in between. This CDR3 is built from 14 residues. The germline CDR1 and CDR2 sequences are DFQATT and SNEGSKA (reference sequence). CDR3 loop: CSARALVGGGEQYF. CDR3 in DNA: TGCAGTGCTAGAGCCTTAGTGGGAGGAGGTGAGCAGTACTTC.

The CDR3 DNA reads TGTGCCAGCAGACTTATGCAGGGGAGGCCGCAGTATTTT. This translates into CASRLMQGRPQYF. This chain links TRBV12-3 or TRBV12-4 with TRBJ2-3; D tentatively fits TRBD1 or TRBD2 (6 bases each). This CDR3 spans 13 amino acids. Trimming took off 6 bases at V and 10 bases at J, with 17 bases between the two ends.

The V gene is TRBV5-1, the J gene TRBJ2-1; tentatively, D is TRBD1 or TRBD2 (5 bases each). V lost 3 bases, J lost 5 bases, and 21 bases lay in between. The CDR3 is 17 residues long. Per the germline V gene, CDR1 is SGHRS and CDR2 is YFSETQ. The CDR3, as DNA: TGCGCCAGCAGCTCCGGACTTTCCTGGGGCTACAACAATGAGCAGTTCTTC. It yields the protein CASSSGLSWGYNNEQFF.

The table lists this clonotype with a few counts. The V gene is TRBV12-3 or TRBV12-4, the J gene TRBJ2-7, with D perhaps TRBD1 (8 bases). The J call may be faulty, since TRBJ2-5 better matches the DNA end. The CDR3 is 16 residues long. CDR3 amino acids: CASREPDRGGGKTQYF. CDR3 coding DNA: TGTGCCAGCAGGGAACCCGACAGGGGAGGGGGAAAGACCCAGTACTTC.

The chain links TRBV29-1 to TRBJ2-1, with a possible D match to TRBD1 (6 bases). This CDR3 comprises 13 residues. CDR1 and CDR2 from the germline V gene are SQVTM and ANQGSEA. V was clipped by 5 bases and J by 5 bases, with 13 bases between them. This CDR3 is CSVSATGNNEQFF. CDR3 DNA sequence: TGCAGCGTTTCCGCTACAGGGAACAATGAGCAGTTCTTC.

This clonotype was seen a handful of times. The V and J genes are TRBV9 and TRBJ2-5; 9 bases map to TRBD1. J was trimmed by 5 bases and V by 2 bases; bases with no gene match: 7. Germline assignment: CDR1 SGDLS and CDR2 YYNGEE. The CDR3 covers 15 residues. The DNA of the CDR3 is TGTGCCAGCAGCGTTGGGACAGGGATTGGGGAGACCCAGTACTTC. Its protein product is CASSVGTGIGETQYF. The variable domain in full, with the rest retrieved from reference TRBV9 and TRBJ2-5, is DSGVTQTPKHLITATGQRVTLRCSPRSGDLSVYWYQQSLDQGLQFLIQYYNGEERAKGNILERFSAQQFPDLHSELNLSSLELGDSALYFCASSVGTGIGETQYFGPGTRLLVL.

Only a few counts were recorded for this clonotype. This chain uses TRBV5-5 with TRBJ2-1; 7 bases fit TRBD2. The length of the CDR3 is 16 residues. In germline, CDR1 is SGHKS, CDR2 YYEKEE (reference sequence). Losses at the gene ends were 1 base for V and 5 bases for J; bases not matched to a gene: 9. The CDR3 coding sequence is TGTGCCAGCAGCTTGTTGGGGCCGGGGGGACACAATGAGCAGTTCTTC. It translates to CASSLLGPGGHNEQFF. The full variable domain, with the rest looked up from reference TRBV5-5 and TRBJ2-1, is DAGVTQSPTHLIKTRGQQVTLRCSPISGHKSVSWYQQVLGQGPQFIFQYYEKEERGRGNFPDRFSARQFPNYSSELNVNALLLGDSALYLCASSLLGPGGHNEQFFGPGTRLTVL.

The chain is built from TRBV6-6 and TRBJ2-3; a possible D gene is TRBD2 (6 bases). Trimming stripped 1 base from V and 0 bases from J, with 11 bases between. The CDR3 extends over 16 amino acids. The germline CDR1 and CDR2 sequences are MNHNY and SVGAGI (reference sequence). The CDR3 nucleotides are TGTGCCAGCAGTTACTTACTAGCCCCTAGCACAGATACGCAGTATTTT. Its protein is CASSYLLAPSTDTQYF.

The chain combines TRBV15 with TRBJ1-5; D remains ambiguous. V was clipped by 6 bases and J by 3 bases, with 18 bases between them. Per the germline V gene, CDR1 is LNHNV and CDR2 is YYDKDF (reference sequence). The CDR3 contains 16 residues. The CDR3 bases are TGTGCCACCAGTCGGACCCGGACGGAATACAATCAGCCCCAGCATTTT. Protein: CATSRTRTEYNQPQHF.

The V call is TRBV30, the J call TRBJ2-7, with D possibly being TRBD1 (6 bases). The V gene's germline CDR1 is GTSNPN and CDR2 SVGIG (reference sequence). The CDR3 contains 14 residues. Trimming stripped 0 bases from V and 2 bases from J, with 11 bases between. CDR3 DNA: TGTGCCTGGAGTGTACTCGAGGGGGCCTACGAGCAGTACTTC. Translation: CAWSVLEGAYEQYF.

V gene TRBV28 combines with J gene TRBJ2-4; no reliable D call. The J call may be wrong; the DNA end is better matched by TRBJ2-7. The CDR3 covers 14 residues. Germline-derived CDR1 and CDR2 are MDHEN and SYDVKM. The CDR3 reads CASSKLLSPYEQYF. The CDR3 coding sequence is TGTGCCAGCAGTAAACTGTTATCCCCCTACGAGCAGTACTTC.

This clonotype was seen a few times. The chain recombines TRBV30 with TRBJ2-7; unclear D gene. The CDR3 runs to 14 residues. The V end was cut by 2 bases, the J end by 0 bases, with 11 bases between. CDR1 and CDR2 from the germline V gene are GTSNPN and SVGIG (reference sequence). The CDR3 protein is CAWSLRLRSYEQYF. The DNA of the CDR3 is TGTGCCTGGAGTCTGAGACTCCGCTCCTACGAGCAGTACTTC.

This clonotype showed up just a few times. The chain employs TRBV7-9 and TRBJ2-3, with 9 positions matching TRBD2. Looked up from germline, CDR1 is SEHNR and CDR2 is FQNEAQ (reference sequence). CDR3 length: 15 amino acids. J lost 3 bases, V lost 4 bases, and 5 bases had no gene match. The CDR3 spells CASSSLAGVTDTQYF. The CDR3 region has the DNA TGTGCCAGCAGCTCCTTAGCGGGAGTAACAGATACGCAGTATTTT.

The chain uses TRBV11-2 and TRBJ2-5; tentatively, D is TRBD2 (5 bases). TRBJ2-7 matches the DNA end more closely, so the J call is doubtful. Germline CDR1 is SGHAT and CDR2 is FQNNGV. The CDR3 totals 15 residues. The CDR3 bases are TGTGCCAGCAGCTTAAGATCCGGGGAAATCTACGAGCAGTACTTC. Amino acid sequence: CASSLRSGEIYEQYF.

This chain uses TRBV29-1 with TRBJ2-3, with TRBD2 matching 11 bases. The CDR3 length is 15 residues. Germline V gene lookup returns CDR1 SQVTM and CDR2 ANQGSEA. Germline trimming cut 5 bases from V and 0 bases from J; bases unmatched to any gene: 4. The CDR3 bases are TGCAGCGTTAAGGGACTAGCGGATAGCACAGATACGCAGTATTTT. Translation: CSVKGLADSTDTQYF.

The CDR3 DNA sequence: TGTGCCACCAGCAAAGGGCGGGAGTCATACGAGCAGTACTTC. It is translated as CATSKGRESYEQYF. This rearrangement joins TRBV15 to TRBJ2-7, with 7 bases fitting TRBD2. Trimming cost V 4 bases and J 4 bases; bases outside gene matches: 7. Germline-derived CDR1 and CDR2 are LNHNV and YYDKDF (reference sequence). CDR3 length: 14 residues.

DNA of the CDR3: TGCAGTGCTGAACAGGGTTTGGTTAGTCAGCCCCAGCATTTT. Translation gives CSAEQGLVSQPQHF. The chain employs TRBV20-1 and TRBJ1-5, with D perhaps matching TRBD1 (6 bases). CDR3 length: 14 amino acids. Trimming stripped 5 bases from V and 6 bases from J, with 17 bases between. Germline V gives CDR1 DFQATT, CDR2 SNEGSKA (reference sequence).

This chain uses TRBV20-1 with TRBJ1-5, with a tentative D call TRBD1 (6 bases). Trimming left V 1 base short and J 3 bases short, with 7 bases between. Germline V CDR1 and CDR2: DFQATT, SNEGSKA (reference sequence). The CDR3 runs to 13 residues. The CDR3 is CSARGTVNQPQHF. The CDR3 DNA is TGCAGTGCTAGAGGGACAGTCAATCAGCCCCAGCATTTT.

The chain has TRBV24-1 and TRBJ2-3; TRBD1 agrees at 8 bases. The CDR3 runs to 18 residues. Germline assignment: CDR1 KGHDR and CDR2 SFDVKD. The trim removed 1 base at V and 2 bases at J, leaving 10 bases unmatched. CDR3 amino acids: CATSDFLVGTGDTDTQYF. DNA of the CDR3: TGTGCCACCAGTGATTTTTTAGTGGGGACAGGAGACACAGATACGCAGTATTTT.

In nucleotides, the CDR3 is TGTGCCAGCATTTCTAGACCTAGCGGGAGCTCCTACAATGAGCAGTTCTTC. Its translation: CASISRPSGSSYNEQFF. The chain has TRBV6-2 or TRBV6-3 and TRBJ2-1; 10 bases line up with TRBD2. This CDR3 has 17 residues. The germline V gene has CDR1 MNHEY and CDR2 SVGEGT. The V and J ends lost 7 bases and 0 bases, in that order; junction bases with no gene match: 9.

The gene calls are TRBV7-3 and TRBJ2-7; 7 nucleotides match TRBD2. The germline V gene encodes CDR1 SGHTA and CDR2 FQGTGA. The junction had 12 bases not matched to a gene; V was cut back by 4 bases and J by 0 bases. This CDR3 is built from 17 residues. CDR3 bases: TGTGCCAGCAGCTCCCATCCTTCGCGGGGGAGCTCCTACGAGCAGTACTTC. Its protein product is CASSSHPSRGSSYEQYF.